The 20 T cell receptor beta chains listed next were all sequenced from one sample in a study of cytomegalovirus exposure and HLA in healthy donors. This table comes from immunoSEQ multiplex PCR, and its TCRdb copy is limited to in-frame clones, with some not included. The sample carries 55,000 to 70,000 clones, roughly 91% recorded once. Sequencing was performed on PBMCs. The receptors derive from a woman aged 18-29 years in good health and CMV-seronegative.

The chain carries TRBV5-3 and TRBJ2-1; unclear D gene. TRBV5-3 is filed as an ORF, its function uncertain. The CDR3 has 12 residues. Trimming took off 7 bases at V and 4 bases at J, with 9 bases between the two ends. CDR3 nucleotides: TGTGCCAGAGAGGCCCCGTACAATGAGCAGTTCTTC. Translation: CAREAPYNEQFF.

The chain links TRBV13 to TRBJ2-7; TRBD2 matches at 11 bases. The CDR3 is 15 amino acids. CDR1 PRHDT and CDR2 FYEKMQ come from the germline V gene (reference sequence). V shed 3 bases, J shed 2 bases, and the junction held 3 bases outside the gene matches. The CDR3 nucleotides read TGTGCCAGCAGCTTTGGGACTAGCGGTCCCTACGAGCAGTACTTC. This sequence encodes CASSFGTSGPYEQYF. Full variable domain (missing parts from reference TRBV13 and TRBJ2-7): AAGVIQSPRHLIKEKRETATLKCYPIPRHDTVYWYQQGPGQDPQFLISFYEKMQSDKGSIPDRFSAQQFSDYHSELNMSSLELGDSALYFCASSFGTSGPYEQYFGPGTRLTVT.

The chain couples TRBV5-4 to TRBJ1-1, with TRBD1 as a possible D gene (6 bases). Looked up from germline, CDR1 is SGHNT and CDR2 is YYREEE (reference sequence). CDR3 size: 14 residues. V was trimmed by 5 bases and J by 0 bases, leaving 11 bases between them. CDR3 protein: CASSLQGMNTEAFF. For the CDR3, the DNA is TGTGCCAGCAGTCTACAGGGAATGAACACTGAAGCTTTCTTT. Full variable domain (outside the CDR3, taken from reference TRBV5-4 and TRBJ1-1): ETGVTQSPTHLIKTRGQQVTLRCSSQSGHNTVSWYQQALGQGPQFIFQYYREEENGRGNFPPRFSGLQFPNYSSELNVNALELDDSALYLCASSLQGMNTEAFFGQGTRLTVV.

The V call is TRBV7-2, the J call TRBJ2-3; the match to TRBD2 covers 11 bases. Trimming at V came to 5 bases and at J to 3 bases, leaving 4 bases not matched to a gene. The CDR3 totals 15 residues. Germline assignment: CDR1 SGHTA and CDR2 FQGNSA. The CDR3 loop is CASSPLAGGTDTQYF. CDR3 coding DNA: TGTGCCAGCAGCCCGTTAGCGGGGGGGACAGATACGCAGTATTTT. The variable domain in full, with the rest retrieved from reference TRBV7-2 and TRBJ2-3, is GAGVSQSPSNKVTEKGKDVELRCDPISGHTALYWYRQSLGQGLEFLIYFQGNSAPDKSGLPSDRFSAERTGGSVSTLTIQRTQQEDSAVYLCASSPLAGGTDTQYFGPGTRLTVL.

The rearrangement uses TRBV2 and TRBJ2-2, with TRBD2 as a possible D gene (5 bases). The CDR3 is made up of 14 amino acids. The V end was cut by 7 bases, the J end by 1 base, with 10 bases between. The germline V gene encodes CDR1 SNHLY and CDR2 FYNNEI. The CDR3 sequence: CASKTLGNTGELFF. The DNA of the CDR3 is TGTGCCAGCAAAACACTAGGGAACACCGGGGAGCTGTTTTTT.

The chain is built from TRBV7-2 and TRBJ2-3, with D unresolved. The CDR3 loop spans 14 amino acids. Germline CDR1 and CDR2: SGHTA and FQGNSA. V lost 5 bases, J lost 4 bases, and 13 bases lay in between. CDR3 sequence reads: CASSLPNLSDTQYF. For the CDR3, the DNA is TGTGCCAGCAGCCTACCCAACTTATCAGATACGCAGTATTTT.

The J gene is TRBJ2-6, the V gene TRBV13; no clear D gene. This CDR3 has 16 residues. Trimming cost V 2 bases and J 5 bases, with 13 bases left between them. The V gene's germline CDR1 is PRHDT and CDR2 FYEKMQ (reference sequence). The DNA of the CDR3 is TGTGCCAGCAGCTTATCTGAGGATCCTCGGGCCAACGTCCTGACTTTC. Translated, it gives CASSLSEDPRANVLTF.

The rearrangement uses TRBV2 and TRBJ2-3, with D perhaps matching TRBD2 (6 bases). Per germline, CDR1 SNHLY and CDR2 FYNNEI. The length of the CDR3 is 16 residues. Trimming pared 3 bases from V and 2 bases from J, leaving 15 bases between. CDR3 in amino acids: CASSEPDGGYTDTQYF. DNA of the CDR3: TGTGCCAGCAGTGAGCCAGACGGAGGGTACACAGATACGCAGTATTTT.

V gene TRBV5-4 combines with J gene TRBJ2-3; unclear D gene. Germline V gene sequence: CDR1 SGHNT, CDR2 YYREEE (reference sequence). This CDR3 is 14 amino acids long. V lost 1 base, J lost 2 bases, and 8 bases lay in between. CDR3 nucleotides: TGTGCCAGCAGCTTGCCCCTGTCCACAGATACGCAGTATTTT. Translating gives CASSLPLSTDTQYF.

This clone was seen more than once but under ten times. The chain uses TRBV6-5 and TRBJ2-1; no definite D call. Germline CDR1 is MNHEY and CDR2 is SVGAGI. V gave up 4 bases and J gave up 2 bases, with 9 bases separating them. The CDR3 runs to 14 residues. In nucleotides, the CDR3 is TGTGCCAGCAGTTTGCGAGAGGCCTACAATGAGCAGTTCTTC. Protein: CASSLREAYNEQFF.

The genes are TRBV19 and TRBJ1-4, with TRBD1 identical over 11 bases. This CDR3 spans 15 amino acids. Germline V gives CDR1 LNHDA, CDR2 SQIVND (reference sequence). V gave up 6 bases and J gave up 7 bases; unmatched junction bases: 7. The CDR3 DNA follows: TGTGCCAGTAGGCGCACCGGGACAGGGGGTGAAAAACTGTTTTTT. Translated, it gives CASRRTGTGGEKLFF. Full variable domain (outside the CDR3, taken from reference TRBV19 and TRBJ1-4): DGGITQSPKYLFRKEGQNVTLSCEQNLNHDAMYWYRQDPGQGLRLIYYSQIVNDFQKGDIAEGYSVSREKKESFPLTVTSAQKNPTAFYLCASRRTGTGGEKLFFGSGTQLSVL.

The rearrangement joins TRBV10-3 to TRBJ2-1; D may be TRBD1 (5 bases). CDR3 length: 14 amino acids. Per germline, CDR1 ENHRY and CDR2 SYGVKD. V was pared by 4 bases and J by 7 bases, with 14 bases between. CDR3 bases: TGTGCCATCAGTGGGCAGGGTTCGTTTAATGAGCAGTTCTTC. Amino acid sequence: CAISGQGSFNEQFF.

This clone is a singleton in its sample. V usage is TRBV15 and J usage is TRBJ1-3; D may be TRBD1 (6 bases). Germline V lookup: CDR1 LNHNV, CDR2 YYDKDF (reference sequence). Trimming shortened V by 1 base and J by 0 bases, and 10 bases separated the two germline ends. The CDR3 has 16 amino acids. The CDR3 loop reads CATSRGQQGSGNTIYF. In DNA, the CDR3 is TGTGCCACCAGCAGAGGACAACAGGGCTCTGGAAACACCATATATTTT.

V gene TRBV7-9 combines with J gene TRBJ1-2; D gene uncertain. Trimming removed 3 bases at V and 7 bases at J, with 15 bases between. This CDR3 has 14 residues. Germline-derived CDR1 and CDR2 are SEHNR and FQNEAQ (reference sequence). The CDR3 spells CASSFETDPFGYTF. CDR3 nucleotide sequence: TGTGCCAGCAGCTTCGAAACAGACCCTTTTGGCTACACCTTC.

This clone has just one count. The V and J genes are TRBV18 and TRBJ2-3, with a possible D match to TRBD2 (6 bases). The CDR3 consists of 12 residues. Germline values: CDR1 KGHSH, CDR2 LQKENI. The V end lost 5 bases, the J end lost 6 bases, and 9 bases lay between the germline ends. The CDR3, as DNA: TGTGCCAGCTCAGGAGGGGTTGATACGCAGTATTTT. Translating it yields CASSGGVDTQYF.

The chain employs TRBV7-2 and TRBJ2-3; TRBD2 aligns across 7 bases. This CDR3 region has 16 residues. CDR1 SGHTA and CDR2 FQGNSA come from the germline V gene. After removal of 1 base from V and 4 bases from J, the junction contained 8 bases not matched to a gene. CDR3 residues: CASSLVASGQPDTQYF. The CDR3 DNA sequence: TGTGCCAGCAGCTTAGTGGCTAGCGGCCAACCAGATACGCAGTATTTT.

The V call is TRBV19, the J call TRBJ2-7, with D maybe TRBD2 (6 bases). The CDR3 spans 18 residues. CDR1 LNHDA and CDR2 SQIVND come from the germline V gene (reference sequence). Trimming cost V 5 bases and J 7 bases, with 30 bases left between them. Here the CDR3 reads CASSLGPSPSAPLREQYF. As DNA, the CDR3 is TGTGCCAGTAGTCTAGGCCCCTCTCCTAGCGCGCCCTTGCGGGAGCAGTACTTC.

This clone was seen just once. CDR3: CAWSAGLPGAEAFF. The DNA for the CDR3 is TGTGCCTGGAGCGCGGGACTCCCGGGGGCTGAAGCTTTCTTT. V gene TRBV30 combines with J gene TRBJ1-1; the D gene is possibly TRBD1 (5 bases). V dropped 3 bases and J dropped 6 bases, with 17 bases sitting between them. CDR1 and CDR2 from the germline V gene are GTSNPN and SVGIG (reference sequence). This CDR3 has 14 amino acids.

This rearrangement joins TRBV25-1 to TRBJ2-7; 10 nucleotides match TRBD2. The CDR3 runs to 16 residues. V was pared by 3 bases and J by 2 bases, with 7 bases of the junction left unmatched. CDR1 and CDR2 from the germline V gene are MGHDK and SYGVNS. CDR3 sequence reads: CASSDPSGGAPYEQYF. DNA of the CDR3: TGTGCCAGCAGTGACCCTAGCGGGGGTGCGCCCTACGAGCAGTACTTC.

The gene calls are TRBV5-1 and TRBJ2-2; D gene ambiguous. Looked up from germline, CDR1 is SGHRS and CDR2 is YFSETQ. The V gene lost 4 bases and the J gene lost 4 bases, with 8 bases spanning the gap. There are 13 residues in the CDR3. The DNA of the CDR3 is TGCGCCAGCAGCGGTGGCCCCACCGGGGAGCTGTTTTTT. Its protein product is CASSGGPTGELFF.